The clone carrying this T cell receptor (beta chain) was observed many times. Antigen: not known. This record belongs to a study of CD8 T cells in ankylosing spondylitis. The germline V and J ends were trimmed by 3 bases and 1 base, with 11 bases remaining between them. The CDR3 length is 15 residues. The germline V gene encodes CDR1 SGHDT and CDR2 YYEEEE. Study observations and caveats: Clones that were linked to disease were CD8+ and were relatively rare in peripheral blood. Significant enrichment of disease-linked clones was reported in matched ankylosing spondylitis synovial fluid.

TCRdb independently ran MiXCR on the 5' RACE reads; one entry per CDR3 protein. The data contain about 240,000 distinct CDR3 sequences, around 9.1% of them singletons. The TCR comes from a male donor with ankylosing spondylitis or in good health (not recorded which). This rearrangement joins TRBV5-6 to TRBJ1-5; D gene unclear. Sequences were obtained from blood, either unsorted or a sorted T cell fraction (not recorded which). CDR3 in DNA: TGTGCCAGCAGCTCCCAAGGGTGGAGCAATCAGCCCCAGCATTTT. It encodes CASSSQGWSNQPQHF.